This is a list of T cell receptor beta chains from one sample in a study of human T cells and chemical hapten exposure. One entry per CDR3 protein, called by TCRdb with MiXCR from the RACE reads. The sample shows around 300,000 distinct CDR3 sequences, 4.5% to 7% of them seen only once. The sample in question was whole blood, obtained in connection with sensitization to the hapten diphenylcyclopropenone (DPC). These TCRs come from a woman younger than 35 with alopecia areata. Some clones in this sample may be carry-over from other donors' samples. Both conserved end residues are part of each CDR3. The order of the fields is D gene, V gene, clone size, J gene, CDR3 DNA, CDR3 protein. A D gene is named only where the DNA matches it firmly. Expanded clones get a size class; other rows say once, few or many, or leave the size out.

>NA|TRBV3-1|many|TRBJ2-3
TGTGCCAGCAGCTTTCGACAGATAAGCACAGATACGCAGTATTTT
CASSFRQISTDTQYF
>TRBD2|TRBV10-3|few|TRBJ2-1
TGTGCCACCGTCCTAGCGGGGACTGAGCAGTTCTTC
CATVLAGTEQFF
>NA|TRBV7-9|NA|TRBJ1-5
TGTGCCAGCAGCCTGGCCAGTAGCAATCAGCCCCAGCATTTT
CASSLASSNQPQHF
>NA|TRBV7-6|many|TRBJ1-1
TGTGCCAGCAGCTCTCAGATTAACACTGAAGCTTTCTTT
CASSSQINTEAFF
>NA|TRBV12-3/TRBV12-4|NA|TRBJ1-5
TGTGCCAGCAGCCAGGACATATTCTGGAATCAGCCCCAGCATTTT
CASSQDIFWNQPQHF
>NA|TRBV6-6|many|TRBJ1-1
TGTGCCAGCAGCCCGTTCAGTGAAGCTTTCTTT
CASSPFSEAFF
>NA|TRBV6-5|NA|TRBJ1-4
TGTGCCAGCAGTTACTCGTCGGAAAGGGAAAAACTGTTTTTT
CASSYSSEREKLFF
>NA|TRBV11-2|NA|TRBJ2-3
TGTGCCAGCAGGGACCCCCGGCGGAGCAGCACAGATACGCAGTATTTT
CASRDPRRSSTDTQYF
>NA|TRBV7-2|many|TRBJ2-7
TGTGCCAGCAGCCCGGGGGTAACCTACGAGCAGTACTTC
CASSPGVTYEQYF
>NA|TRBV6-5|many|TRBJ1-2
TGTGCCAGCAGTTACTCGTTCCCCCACCGAGATGATGGCTACACCTTC
CASSYSFPHRDDGYTF
>NA|TRBV12-3/TRBV12-4|NA|TRBJ2-2
TGTGCCAGCAGTTTAACCCCAGCTTTAGGCGGGGAGCTGTTTTTT
CASSLTPALGGELFF
>TRBD2|TRBV9|many|TRBJ2-5
TGTGCCAGCAGTCGGACTAGCCTCGGGGAGACCCAGTACTTC
CASSRTSLGETQYF
>TRBD2|TRBV6-5|few|TRBJ2-3
TGTGCCAGCAGTCTTGAGCGGGGGCGTCCAGATACGCAGTATTTT
CASSLERGRPDTQYF
>NA|TRBV25-1|NA|TRBJ1-5
TGTGCCAGCAGTGACTTAGGACGGACGAATCAGCCCCAGCATTTT
CASSDLGRTNQPQHF
>NA|TRBV9|NA|TRBJ2-3
TGTGCCAGCAGCGAAAACACAGATACGCAGTATTTT
CASSENTDTQYF